These 17 T cell receptor beta chains came from one sample sequenced in a study of shared clonotypes between healthy human individuals. Clones were sequenced by immunoSEQ multiplex PCR, and TCRdb holds only the in-frame ones, with some missing. The sample yields some 2,000,000 clones, about 95% seen once. Naivety among CD8 cells was defined by CD45RO negativity and positive CCR7 selection, thereby excluding terminally differentiated effector memory CD45RA+ cells. The specimen sequenced was naive CD8+ T cells sorted from blood. All receptors come from a man younger than 30 in good health.

This clone appeared once. The chain employs TRBV30 and TRBJ2-1; 11 positions match TRBD1. The V gene's germline CDR1 is GTSNPN and CDR2 SVGIG (reference sequence). CDR3 length: 14 amino acids. Germline trimming cut 2 bases from V and 6 bases from J; bases unmatched to any gene: 3. The CDR3 nucleotides are TGTGCCTGGAGTCAAGGACAGGGGGCCAATGAGCAGTTCTTC. Translating it yields CAWSQGQGANEQFF.

V is TRBV6-6 and J is TRBJ2-7; D may be TRBD2 (5 bases). The CDR3 extends over 14 amino acids. Germline V gene sequence: CDR1 MNHNY, CDR2 SVGAGI (reference sequence). V was cut by 4 bases and J by 5 bases, with 15 bases left in between. The CDR3 bases are TGTGCCAGCAGTTTGGGAAGAATGCGGGACGAGCAGTACTTC. Protein sequence: CASSLGRMRDEQYF.

The chain recombines TRBV4-1 with TRBJ1-2, with a possible D match to TRBD1 (5 bases). CDR3 length equals 15 residues. The V end lost 0 bases, the J end lost 6 bases, and 14 bases lay between the germline ends. The germline CDR1 and CDR2 sequences are MGHRA and YSYEKL. CDR3 sequence: CASSQEGEGQDGYTF. The CDR3 DNA reads TGCGCCAGCAGCCAAGAGGGGGAGGGGCAGGATGGCTACACCTTC.

The chain combines TRBV5-5 with TRBJ2-7; 7 bases agree with TRBD1. Germline loops: CDR1 SGHKS, CDR2 YYEKEE (reference sequence). The CDR3 spans 14 residues. The V segment lost 2 bases and the J segment 4 bases; nucleotides outside the gene matches: 6. CDR3 DNA sequence: TGTGCCAGCAGCTTAATAGGGACAGAATACGAGCAGTACTTC. Protein sequence: CASSLIGTEYEQYF.

V and J are TRBV7-6 and TRBJ2-5, with TRBD2 identical over 10 bases. The CDR3 is 17 amino acids. Germline V gene sequence: CDR1 SGHVS, CDR2 FNYEAQ. V trimming: 4 bases; J trimming: 2 bases; junction bases outside the gene matches: 10. CDR3 amino acids: CASSSPASGGIQETQYF. CDR3 in DNA: TGTGCCAGCAGCTCACCCGCTAGCGGGGGCATTCAAGAGACCCAGTACTTC.

V and J are TRBV27 and TRBJ2-1; 8 positions agree with TRBD2. After removal of 4 bases from V and 2 bases from J, the junction contained 7 bases not matched to a gene. Per germline, CDR1 MNHEY and CDR2 SMNVEV (reference sequence). The length of the CDR3 is 16 residues. CDR3 sequence: CASSYSAGDAYNEQFF. CDR3 nucleotide sequence: TGTGCCAGCAGTTACTCAGCGGGAGACGCCTACAATGAGCAGTTCTTC.

The V gene is TRBV18, the J gene TRBJ1-2; 9 positions match TRBD1. V lost 6 bases, J lost 4 bases, and 12 bases stayed unmatched. Germline V gene sequence: CDR1 KGHSH, CDR2 LQKENI. CDR3 length: 16 amino acids. CDR3 sequence: CASSPRQGGGSYGYTF. CDR3 nucleotides: TGTGCCAGCTCCCCCAGACAGGGGGGGGGAAGCTATGGCTACACCTTC.

About this clone itself: The same CDR3 can be traced to other DNA sequences in this sample. The chain combines TRBV4-3 with TRBJ2-7, with TRBD2 matching over 15 bases. Germline loops: CDR1 LGHNA, CDR2 YSLEER. V shed 0 bases and J 2 bases; nucleotides not matched to a gene: 5. The CDR3 extends over 18 amino acids. The CDR3 region is CASSQEGLAGGPAYEQYF. The DNA for the CDR3 is TGCGCCAGCAGCCAAGAAGGACTAGCGGGAGGGCCAGCCTACGAGCAGTACTTC.

This clone was detected only once. The chain recombines TRBV5-4 with TRBJ1-1, with 11 bases matching TRBD1. Losses at the gene ends were 3 bases for V and 4 bases for J; bases not matched to a gene: 5. The CDR3 length is 15 residues. Germline CDR1 is SGHNT and CDR2 is YYREEE (reference sequence). The CDR3 DNA follows: TGTGCCAGCAGCTGGGACGGGACAGGGGGCACTGAAGCTTTCTTT. It codes for CASSWDGTGGTEAFF.

This chain links TRBV27 with TRBJ2-2; the D is unclear. The CDR3 spans 11 residues. Germline V gene lookup returns CDR1 MNHEY and CDR2 SMNVEV (reference sequence). Between the trimmed V and J ends, which lost 10 bases and 9 bases, there was a span of 12 bases. The CDR3 here is CATLLGRELFF. The CDR3 bases are TGTGCCACACTCCTGGGCAGGGAGCTGTTTTTT.

About this clone itself: The same CDR3 also results from other DNA sequences found in this sample. The J gene is TRBJ1-2, the V gene TRBV9; D uncertain. Deletions cut 3 bases from V and 5 bases from J, with 8 bases between. In germline, CDR1 is SGDLS, CDR2 YYNGEE. The CDR3 has 12 amino acids. This CDR3 reads CASSGAGYGYTF. The CDR3 DNA reads as TGTGCCAGCAGCGGCGCGGGGTATGGCTACACCTTC.

The gene calls are TRBV29-1 and TRBJ2-7, with 8 bases that match TRBD2. Germline V CDR1 and CDR2: SQVTM, ANQGSEA. The J segment lost 3 bases and the V segment lost 5 bases, leaving 3 bases of the junction unmatched. The CDR3 consists of 12 residues. The CDR3 region is CSVNGRDYEQYF. Here the CDR3 DNA reads TGCAGCGTTAACGGGAGGGACTACGAGCAGTACTTC.

The gene calls are TRBV6-6 and TRBJ1-2, with TRBD1 matching 7 bases. CDR1 is MNHNY and CDR2 is SVGAGI in the germline V gene (reference sequence). The CDR3 is 14 amino acids. Trimming removed 8 bases from V and 4 bases from J; junction bases left unmatched: 10. The CDR3 sequence is CASEGMDRIYGYTF. The CDR3 DNA follows: TGTGCCAGCGAGGGTATGGACAGGATCTATGGCTACACCTTC.

The chain has TRBV11-2 and TRBJ2-2; D remains ambiguous. Trimming left V 5 bases short and J 7 bases short, with 8 bases between. In germline, CDR1 is SGHAT, CDR2 FQNNGV. The CDR3 is made up of 12 amino acids. The CDR3 region is CASSVLIGELFF. The CDR3 DNA reads TGTGCCAGCAGCGTGCTTATCGGGGAGCTGTTTTTT.

This clone was recorded once. The V gene is TRBV4-3, the J gene TRBJ1-2, with a tentative D call TRBD1 (5 bases). The germline V gene has CDR1 LGHNA and CDR2 YSLEER. CDR3 length: 17 amino acids. V shed 0 bases and J shed 3 bases, with 17 bases lying between them. CDR3 nucleotide sequence: TGCGCCAGCAGCCAAGATTGGCAGGGTCGATGGGACTATGGCTACACCTTC. It codes for CASSQDWQGRWDYGYTF.

The V and J genes are TRBV5-1 and TRBJ2-3, with 11 bases that match TRBD1. Germline values: CDR1 SGHRS, CDR2 YFSETQ. CDR3 size: 17 residues. J gave up 4 bases and V 0 bases, and 7 bases lay outside the gene matches. The CDR3 nucleotides are TGCGCCAGCAGCTTGGGGACAGGGGGCCCCCCCGCAGATACGCAGTATTTT. It yields the protein CASSLGTGGPPADTQYF.

The V gene is TRBV4-3, the J gene TRBJ2-7; the match to TRBD2 covers 7 bases. V lost 1 base and J lost 3; bases outside the gene matches: 9. Germline V CDR1 and CDR2: LGHNA, YSLEER. The CDR3 sequence is 16 residues long. The CDR3 here is CASSQGAGEDNYEQYF. The CDR3 nucleotides are TGCGCCAGCAGCCAAGGTGCGGGAGAAGACAACTACGAGCAGTACTTC.